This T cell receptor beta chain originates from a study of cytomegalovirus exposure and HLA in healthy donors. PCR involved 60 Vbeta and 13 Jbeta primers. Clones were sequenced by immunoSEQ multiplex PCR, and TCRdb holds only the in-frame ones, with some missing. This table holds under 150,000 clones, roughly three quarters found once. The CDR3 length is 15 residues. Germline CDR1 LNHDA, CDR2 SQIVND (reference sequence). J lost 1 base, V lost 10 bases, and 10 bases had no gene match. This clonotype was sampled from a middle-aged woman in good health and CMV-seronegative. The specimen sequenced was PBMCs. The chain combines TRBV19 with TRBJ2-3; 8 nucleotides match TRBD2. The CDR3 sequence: CATKREGPGTDTQYF. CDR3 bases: TGTGCCACCAAACGGGAGGGGCCCGGCACAGATACGCAGTATTTT.